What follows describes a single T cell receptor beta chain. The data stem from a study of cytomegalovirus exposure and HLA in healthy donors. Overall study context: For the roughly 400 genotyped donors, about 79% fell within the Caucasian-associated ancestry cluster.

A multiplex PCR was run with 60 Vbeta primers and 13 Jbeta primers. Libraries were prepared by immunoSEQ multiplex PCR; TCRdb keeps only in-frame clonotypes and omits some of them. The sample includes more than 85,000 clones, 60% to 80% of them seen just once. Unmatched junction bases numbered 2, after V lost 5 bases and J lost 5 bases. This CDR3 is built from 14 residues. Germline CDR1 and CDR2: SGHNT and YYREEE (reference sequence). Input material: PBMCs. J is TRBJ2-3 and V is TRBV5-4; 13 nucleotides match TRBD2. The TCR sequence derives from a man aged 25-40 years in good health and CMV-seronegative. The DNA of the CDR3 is TGTGCCAGCAGACTAGCGGGAGGGGAAGATACGCAGTATTTT. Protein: CASRLAGGEDTQYF. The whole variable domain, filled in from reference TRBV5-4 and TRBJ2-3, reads ETGVTQSPTHLIKTRGQQVTLRCSSQSGHNTVSWYQQALGQGPQFIFQYYREEENGRGNFPPRFSGLQFPNYSSELNVNALELDDSALYLCASRLAGGEDTQYFGPGTRLTVL.